This is a list of T cell receptor beta chains from one sample in a study of early T cells in non-severe SARS-CoV-2 infection. From the 5' RACE reads, TCRdb called clonotypes with MiXCR, one entry per CDR3 protein. The table records approximately 64,000 distinct CDR3 sequences, around 4.9% of them present only once. Source material: whole blood. The receptors derive from an adult who was a healthcare worker with PCR-confirmed SARS-CoV-2 infection or an uninfected control (not recorded which). Each CDR3 is given with its conserved first and last residue.

>TRBJ2-1|TRBV6-6
CATTGISYNEQFF
>TRBJ1-1|TRBV3-1
CASSQETTGGEAFF
>TRBJ1-1|TRBV3-1
CASSQGRTGEAFF
>TRBJ1-1|TRBV7-2
CASSFISGGAFF
>TRBJ1-5|TRBV20-1
CSAAGGGQPQHF
>TRBJ2-1|TRBV7-8
CASTLRDGSSYNEQFF
>TRBJ1-4|TRBV5-5
CASTQVGGEKLFF
>TRBJ1-1|TRBV9
CASSQGGKAFF
>TRBJ2-1|TRBV19
CASNGGYFDEQFF
>TRBJ1-1|TRBV7-2
CASSPYSQGAGTEAFF
>TRBJ1-6|TRBV7-6
CASSLGTGDNSPLHF
>TRBJ2-1|TRBV20-1
CSARDEAGTSSNEQFF
>TRBJ2-2|TRBV12-3/TRBV12-4
CASRSRLGRAGELFF
>TRBJ2-7|TRBV2
CASNSHYLGLAGPYSIEQYF
>TRBJ2-7|TRBV25-1
CASGTLYEQYF
>TRBJ1-1|TRBV18
CASQDRGNTEAFF
>TRBJ2-4|TRBV7-6
CASSLGRWTSGVKNIQYF
>TRBJ1-4|TRBV7-8
CASSPFGNEKLFF
>TRBJ2-4|TRBV7-9
CASSSLIENIQYF
>TRBJ1-2|TRBV6-1
CASSEPGFGNYGYTF
>TRBJ1-1|TRBV29-1
CSVGGTANTEAFF
>TRBJ1-3|TRBV12-3/TRBV12-4
CASSTRNTIYF
>TRBJ2-1|TRBV5-1
CASSSRDNEQFF
>TRBJ2-5|TRBV3-1
CASSLNLGTEETQYF
>TRBJ1-4|TRBV7-2
CASSAQGTTNEKLFF
>TRBJ2-3|TRBV7-9
CASSLQGVADTQYF
>TRBJ2-7|TRBV12-3/TRBV12-4
CASQWGAGYEQYF
>TRBJ2-7|TRBV13
CASSLRFPGTYEQYF
>TRBJ2-7|TRBV20-1
CSAAGQGAYEQYF
>TRBJ2-7|TRBV18
CASSPSREGEQYF
>TRBJ2-7|TRBV21-1
CASRIRDRAYEQYF
>TRBJ2-2|TRBV20-1
CSARDNRASGTGELFF